This entry is about one TCR beta chain. The sample comes from a study of blood T cell repertoires in COVID-19. For the study at large: The cDNA or gDNA used as material had been derived from T cells, B-cell-depleted T cells, or PBMCs.

Original handling: Amplification of reference gene primers provided the estimated nucleated cell counts. Profiling relied on immunoSEQ multiplex PCR, and the TCRdb table lists in-frame clones only, not all of them. V and J calls and clone size are those listed in that table; D and trimming were worked out from the DNA. Here the sample spans approximately 290,000 clones, approximately 85% being singletons. The germline CDR1 and CDR2 sequences are MDHEN and SYDVKM. This CDR3 comprises 15 residues. The junction had 8 bases not matched to a gene; V was cut back by 4 bases and J by 3 bases. The chain has TRBV28 and TRBJ2-5; 7 positions agree with TRBD2. This TCR derives from a human donor with COVID-19, enrolled during active disease. The donor label of this sample is uncertain. Sample: peripheral blood. The DNA for the CDR3 is TGTGCCAGCAGTTCTAACGGACTAGGCAAAGAGACCCAGTACTTC. Amino acids: CASSSNGLGKETQYF.